A selection of T cell receptor beta chains follows, all from one sample in a study of human T cells and chemical hapten exposure. From the RACE reads, TCRdb called clonotypes with MiXCR, one entry per CDR3 protein. The table records around 130,000 distinct CDR3 sequences, around 8.3% of them present only once. The sample consisted of whole blood. The origin of the receptors is a male donor in good health. Some clones in this sample may be carry-over from other donors' samples. CDR3s include the opening cysteine and the closing phenylalanine or tryptophan.

V gene,CDR3 length,J gene,CDR3 protein
TRBV10-3,14,TRBJ1-5,CAISLTGSDQPQHF
TRBV2,16,TRBJ1-1,CASSVGDRGRNTEAFF
TRBV15,13,TRBJ2-7,CATSRGDRDEQYF
TRBV27,15,TRBJ2-7,CASSFGLAELYEQYF
TRBV9,12,TRBJ2-7,CASSVVGGKQYF
TRBV4-2,16,TRBJ2-7,CASSQVSFSGGHEQYF
TRBV27,13,TRBJ2-4,CASSPSSKNIQYF
TRBV3-1,16,TRBJ2-7,CASSQDFRGASYEQYF
TRBV9,15,TRBJ1-1,CASSPQGGMNTEAFF
TRBV3-1,12,TRBJ2-3,CASSPQGDTQYF
TRBV19,14,TRBJ2-1,CASSIRRHYNEQFF
TRBV10-1,15,TRBJ2-3,CASSEGGGFADTQYF
TRBV6-5,17,TRBJ1-6,CASSWTSAGAYNSPLHF
TRBV5-1,15,TRBJ2-7,CASSRGLADAYEQYF
TRBV30,15,TRBJ2-2,CAWSEGPVNTGELFF
TRBV5-1,14,TRBJ2-7,CASSPDSTTYEQYF
TRBV12-3/TRBV12-4,12,TRBJ1-1,CASSPQGPEAFF
TRBV12-5,13,TRBJ2-3,CASGFTGTDTQYF
TRBV5-1,13,TRBJ2-1,CASRGTGANEQFF
TRBV6-4,15,TRBJ2-3,CASSEAGGSTDTQYF
TRBV2,12,TRBJ1-1,CASNPGPSKAFF
TRBV7-9,18,TRBJ2-6,CASSAGLAGGTGANVLTF
TRBV10-3,14,TRBJ2-5,CAIRPPGKQETQYF
TRBV6-5,17,TRBJ1-5,CASSSDRQAWGNQPQHF
TRBV12-3/TRBV12-4,12,TRBJ1-1,CASTSRGTEAFF
TRBV6-2/TRBV6-3,16,TRBJ1-2,CASNFMGQGAGYGYTF
TRBV5-1,15,TRBJ2-5,CASSFRGGPQETQYF
TRBV6-1,14,TRBJ1-1,CASSRTGSDTEAFF
TRBV28,15,TRBJ2-1,CASSFGDRAYNEQFF
TRBV20-1,13,TRBJ2-5,CSARLVLQETQYF
TRBV4-1,16,TRBJ2-7,CASSQAGEGATYEQYF
TRBV29-1,15,TRBJ2-1,CSVEANFRGANEQFF
TRBV6-2/TRBV6-3,13,TRBJ1-5,CASSSRGIQPQHF
TRBV10-3,12,TRBJ2-7,CAISGQSYEQYF
TRBV5-1,15,TRBJ2-7,CASSLEGTGGYEQYF
TRBV28,15,TRBJ2-1,CASSFGGSPHNEQFF
TRBV11-2,15,TRBJ2-3,CASSFRGAGTDTQYF
TRBV20-1,15,TRBJ2-1,CSAKAGTHSYNEQFF
TRBV21-1,16,TRBJ2-7,CASSKVRAGSSYEQYF
TRBV7-9,12,TRBJ2-7,CASSRGVWEQYF
TRBV20-1,13,TRBJ1-6,CSARGQGNSPLHF
TRBV10-2,16,TRBJ2-7,CASSGTRELAGVEQYF
TRBV2,16,TRBJ2-3,CASSEGTGGPGDTQYF
TRBV27,13,TRBJ2-5,CASSWLGQETQYF
TRBV24-1,16,TRBJ2-1,CATSDVGLAGVWEQFF
TRBV7-9,17,TRBJ1-5,CASRHRTPQGTDQPQHF
TRBV29-1,15,TRBJ1-3,CSVARDTSSGNTIYF
TRBV29-1,17,TRBJ2-1,CSVEDQKLSERYNEQFF
TRBV20-1,15,TRBJ2-7,CSARIPTSGTDEQYF
TRBV20-1,15,TRBJ1-1,CSARRGRGQNTEAFF
TRBV10-3,15,TRBJ1-5,CATRGRDGFNQPQHF
TRBV5-1,13,TRBJ2-1,CASSLGRAGEQFF
TRBV29-1,14,TRBJ1-2,CSVDEREVGYGYTF